This TCR beta chain was sequenced for a study of blood T cell repertoires in COVID-19. Study details: COVID-19 samples, acute and convalescent, were from the United States, Italy and Spain. Sample material is recorded as cDNA or gDNA derived from T cells, B-cell-depleted T cells, or PBMCs.

While infection was still active, Seattle patients were enrolled and then followed longitudinally. This CDR3 is 15 amino acids long. V lost 6 bases to trimming and J lost 8 bases, with 22 bases between them. CDR1 and CDR2 (germline): MNHEY, SVGAGI. Under the authors' procedure: Nucleated cell number was recorded as an estimate derived from reference gene primer amplification. Data came from immunoSEQ multiplex PCR; TCRdb stores just in-frame clones and leaves some out. That table is the source of V, J and clone size, and D and trimming were worked out from the DNA. The sample records 170,000 or so clones, 75% to 90% being singletons.

Sequenced sample: peripheral blood. The chain is built from TRBV6-5 and TRBJ1-2, with D possibly TRBD1 on 6 matching bases. The TCR sequence derives from a woman in her 40s with COVID-19, enrolled during active disease. This CDR3 reads CASRVEGEGLRGYTF. The CDR3 nucleotides read TGTGCCAGCAGAGTCGAGGGGGAAGGCTTGAGAGGCTACACCTTC.